Listed below are T cell receptor beta chains from one sample, sequenced in a study of blood T cell repertoires in COVID-19. Method: immunoSEQ multiplex PCR; TCRdb's copy keeps in-frame clones and lacks some. The profile shows about 210,000 clones, roughly 88% of them singletons. Sequencing was performed on peripheral blood. These TCRs come from a man aged 40-50 years who had recovered from COVID-19. CDR3s include the opening cysteine and the closing phenylalanine or tryptophan. The D gene is left open where the match is weak.

V	J	D	CDR3	DNA
TRBV6-4	TRBJ2-3	TRBD2	CASSVSGDGTDTQYF	TGTGCCAGCAGTGTTAGCGGGGACGGCACAGATACGCAGTATTTT
TRBV6-5	TRBJ2-3	NA	CASKQGPDTQYF	TGTGCCAGCAAGCAGGGGCCAGATACGCAGTATTTT
TRBV11-3	TRBJ2-5	NA	CASSLLQGLETQYF	TGTGCCAGCAGCCTCCTTCAGGGGTTAGAGACCCAGTACTTC
TRBV18	TRBJ2-5	NA	CASSPRGRWGQETQYF	TGTGCCAGCTCACCACGTGGGAGGTGGGGCCAAGAGACCCAGTACTTC
TRBV6-5	TRBJ2-7	TRBD1	CASSNRDRVNEQYF	TGTGCCAGCAGTAACCGGGACAGGGTCAACGAGCAGTACTTC
TRBV6-2/TRBV6-3	TRBJ2-1	TRBD2	CASSLLAGGYNEQFF	TGTGCCAGCAGTTTGTTAGCGGGGGGTTACAATGAGCAGTTCTTC
TRBV5-1	TRBJ2-1	NA	CASSSRVPSSYNEQFF	TGCGCCAGCAGCTCCCGCGTCCCAAGCTCCTACAATGAGCAGTTCTTC
TRBV29-1	TRBJ2-1	TRBD2	CSVESGTRYNEQFF	TGCAGCGTTGAGAGCGGGACTCGCTACAATGAGCAGTTCTTC
TRBV2	TRBJ2-1	NA	CASSEERRSSYNEQFF	TGTGCCAGCAGTGAAGAGCGGCGCAGCTCCTACAATGAGCAGTTCTTC
TRBV11-3	TRBJ2-5	NA	CASTQNEETQYF	TGTGCCAGCACACAGAACGAAGAGACCCAGTACTTC